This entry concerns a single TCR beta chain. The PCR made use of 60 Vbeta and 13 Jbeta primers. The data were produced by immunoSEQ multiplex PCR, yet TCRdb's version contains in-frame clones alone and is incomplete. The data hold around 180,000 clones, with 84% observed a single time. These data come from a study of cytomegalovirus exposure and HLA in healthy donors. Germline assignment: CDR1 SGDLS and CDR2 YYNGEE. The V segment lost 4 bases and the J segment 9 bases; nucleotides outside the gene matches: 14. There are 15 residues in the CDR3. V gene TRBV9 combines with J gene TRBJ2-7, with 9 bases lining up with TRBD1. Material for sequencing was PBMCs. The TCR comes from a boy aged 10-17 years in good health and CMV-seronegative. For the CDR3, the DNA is TGTGCCAGCAGCCCGAACCGGGACAGGGCTATTGTGCAGTACTTC. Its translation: CASSPNRDRAIVQYF.